A selection of T cell receptor beta chains follows, all from one sample in a study of regulatory T cells in long-lasting Graves disease. TCRdb re-called the multiplex PCR reads through MiXCR, storing one row per CDR3 protein. The sample includes some 420,000 distinct CDR3 sequences, roughly 23% of them seen just once. The specimen comprised peripheral blood mononuclear cells (PBMCs), sampled when the disease was refractory, from a patient treated with antithyroid drugs. These receptors originate from a female donor with Graves disease. Both conserved end residues are part of each CDR3. A D gene is named only where the DNA matches it firmly. Only some rows state a clone size, as once, few, many or a class for expanded clones.

NA	TRBJ2-4	TRBV20-1	12	NA	CSAGDNKNIQYF	TGCAGTGCCGGGGACAACAAAAACATTCAGTACTTC
TRBD1	TRBJ2-6	TRBV30	15	NA	CASKTGGSGANVLTF	TGTGCCTCAAAGACAGGGGGCTCTGGGGCCAACGTCCTGACTTTC
TRBD1	TRBJ1-2	TRBV5-5	12	few	CASSTSGQSYTF	TGTGCCAGCAGTACCTCGGGACAGAGCTACACCTTC
NA	TRBJ2-4	TRBV11-2	16	many	CASSLSYGVDKNIQYF	TGTGCCAGCAGCTTAAGTTACGGTGTCGACAAAAACATTCAGTACTTC
NA	TRBJ1-1	TRBV4-3	15	once	CASSQEQGLGTEAFF	TGCGCCAGCAGCCAAGAGCAGGGGCTGGGCACTGAAGCTTTCTTT
NA	TRBJ2-3	TRBV6-1	13	many	CASRGLSTDTQYF	TGTGCCTCCAGGGGTTTGAGCACAGATACGCAGTATTTT
NA	TRBJ2-4	TRBV28	10	many	CASSLMAASF	TGTGCCAGCAGTTTAATGGCCGCAAGCTTC
NA	TRBJ1-5	TRBV19	13	few	CASSMGGNQPQHF	TGTGCCAGTAGTATGGGGGGCAATCAGCCCCAGCATTTT
NA	TRBJ1-1	TRBV2	12	many	CASSEGLAEAFF	TGTGCCAGCAGCGAGGGCCTGGCTGAAGCTTTCTTT
TRBD1	TRBJ2-2	TRBV14	17	few	CASSQDGQGPYTGELFF	TGTGCCAGCAGCCAAGATGGACAGGGACCTTACACCGGGGAGCTGTTTTTT
NA	TRBJ2-7	TRBV9	14	many	CASSVRGSLDEQYF	TGTGCCAGCAGCGTACGAGGGTCACTGGACGAGCAGTACTTC
TRBD1	TRBJ2-2	TRBV28	14	many	CASRKQGDTGELFF	TGTGCCAGCAGGAAGCAGGGGGACACCGGGGAGCTGTTTTTT
TRBD1	TRBJ1-1	TRBV28	15	many	CASSYETGTGAEAFF	TGTGCCAGCAGTTATGAAACCGGGACAGGGGCCGAAGCTTTCTTT
NA	TRBJ2-5	TRBV5-1	13	NA	CASSVGYRETQYF	TGCGCCAGCAGCGTGGGTTATCGGGAGACCCAGTACTTC
NA	TRBJ1-3	TRBV12-3/TRBV12-4	16	many	CASSLAWISSGNTIYF	TGTGCCAGCAGTTTAGCCTGGATAAGCTCTGGAAACACCATATATTTT
NA	TRBJ2-5	TRBV15	14	NA	CATSTWGGKETQYF	TGTGCCACCAGCACCTGGGGCGGGAAAGAGACCCAGTACTTC
NA	TRBJ1-6	TRBV28	15	few	CASSLLPPWNSPLHF	TGTGCCAGCAGTTTGTTGCCTCCGTGGAATTCACCCCTCCACTTT
NA	TRBJ2-7	TRBV6-1	11	many	CASRRIYEQYF	TGTGCCAGCAGACGGATCTACGAGCAGTACTTC
NA	TRBJ2-7	TRBV7-2	14	many	CASSFAARNYEQYF	TGTGCCAGCAGCTTTGCAGCACGGAACTACGAGCAGTACTTC
NA	TRBJ1-2	TRBV7-2	14	many	CASSYQGGDYGYTF	TGTGCCAGCAGCTATCAGGGAGGAGACTATGGCTACACCTTC
TRBD2	TRBJ2-2	TRBV20-1	17	few	CSARVPGRGAGTGELFF	TGCAGTGCTAGAGTCCCCGGGCGGGGGGCTGGGACCGGGGAGCTGTTTTTT
NA	TRBJ1-5	TRBV12-3/TRBV12-4	12	many	CASRLNLEPQHF	TGTGCCAGCAGGCTGAATTTGGAGCCCCAGCATTTT
NA	TRBJ1-2	TRBV7-2	12	many	CASSPKAGGYTF	TGTGCCAGCAGCCCTAAGGCGGGTGGCTACACCTTC
TRBD2	TRBJ2-3	TRBV29-1	14	NA	CSVAGTSGTDTQYF	TGCAGCGTTGCCGGGACTAGCGGCACAGATACGCAGTATTTT
TRBD2	TRBJ2-7	TRBV5-1	16	NA	CASSYGLAGASYEQYF	TGCGCCAGCAGCTACGGACTAGCGGGGGCCTCCTACGAGCAGTACTTC
NA	TRBJ2-7	TRBV12-5	14	many	CASGLVVRPGEQYF	TGTGCTAGTGGTTTGGTTGTTCGGCCTGGCGAGCAGTACTTC
TRBD2	TRBJ2-3	TRBV20-1	15	once	CSASVLALSTDTQYF	TGCAGTGCTAGTGTACTAGCGCTTAGCACAGATACGCAGTATTTT
TRBD2	TRBJ2-7	TRBV20-1	16	many	CSATGLAGGRSYEQYF	TGCAGTGCTACAGGACTAGCGGGAGGACGCTCCTACGAGCAGTACTTC
TRBD1	TRBJ2-5	TRBV7-2	15	NA	CASGLGDRVGETQYF	TGTGCCAGCGGCTTAGGGGACAGGGTTGGGGAGACCCAGTACTTC
NA	TRBJ1-1	TRBV30	13	NA	CAWSLGANTEAFF	TGTGCCTGGAGTCTTGGGGCGAACACTGAAGCTTTCTTT
NA	TRBJ1-6	TRBV29-1	14	few	CSARTHSYNSPLHF	TGCAGCGCCCGAACCCACTCCTATAATTCACCCCTCCACTTT
NA	TRBJ1-2	TRBV20-1	12	few	CSAIKDSYGYTF	TGCAGTGCCATCAAGGACAGTTATGGCTACACCTTC
TRBD2	TRBJ2-3	TRBV27	16	NA	CASSLSSSGFTDTQYF	TGTGCCAGCAGTTTATCCTCTAGCGGCTTCACAGATACGCAGTATTTT
NA	TRBJ2-2	TRBV28	13	many	CASRPTGTGELFF	TGTGCCAGCAGACCGACAGGTACCGGGGAGCTGTTTTTT
TRBD1	TRBJ1-5	TRBV28	15	many	CASREGQGANQPQHF	TGTGCCAGCAGGGAGGGACAGGGGGCGAATCAGCCCCAGCATTTT
TRBD1	TRBJ2-2	TRBV12-3/TRBV12-4	18	few	CASSLPARQGILTGELFF	TGTGCCAGCAGTTTACCCGCGAGACAGGGTATACTAACCGGGGAGCTGTTTTTT
NA	TRBJ1-5	TRBV6-1	18	many	CASSPNSFDRYSNQPQHF	TGTGCCAGCAGCCCGAACTCTTTCGACAGGTATAGCAATCAGCCCCAGCATTTT
NA	TRBJ2-7	TRBV6-2/TRBV6-3	14	few	CASSYSPGYYEQYF	TGTGCCAGCAGTTACTCACCAGGGTATTACGAGCAGTACTTC
NA	TRBJ1-5	TRBV28	15	few	CASSLREEFSQPQHF	TGTGCCAGCAGTTTAAGGGAGGAGTTTAGTCAGCCCCAGCATTTT
TRBD1	TRBJ2-4	TRBV6-1	14	few	CASRTGTGLNIQYF	TGTGCCAGCAGGACCGGGACAGGGTTAAACATTCAGTACTTC
TRBD1	TRBJ1-1	TRBV10-3	14	few	CATTYRGQKAEAFF	TGTGCCACCACCTACAGGGGGCAGAAGGCTGAAGCTTTCTTT
NA	TRBJ1-2	TRBV20-1	15	many	CSARDPRGTGYGYTF	TGCAGTGCTAGAGATCCGAGAGGGACGGGGTATGGCTACACCTTC
NA	TRBJ1-1	TRBV20-1	13	NA	CSAPSRVNTEAFF	TGCAGTGCTCCCTCGAGGGTGAACACTGAAGCTTTCTTT
TRBD1	TRBJ1-4	TRBV28	16	many	CASSFTGTGVTEKLFF	TGTGCCAGCAGTTTTACCGGGACAGGGGTCACCGAAAAACTGTTTTTT
NA	TRBJ1-4	TRBV7-6	17	NA	CARSERSPEATNEKLFF	TGTGCCCGCAGCGAACGGTCCCCGGAGGCAACTAATGAAAAACTGTTTTTT